This paragraph covers one T cell receptor beta chain sequence. Its matching antigen is unknown. V lost 7 bases to trimming and J lost 8 bases, with 19 bases between them. The CDR3 consists of 14 residues. Germline V gene sequence: CDR1 SNHLY, CDR2 FYNNEI. This entry belongs to a study of T cell responses to AZD1222 COVID-19 vaccine. Measured with immunoSEQ multiplex PCR; TCRdb has only the in-frame clones, and not every one. The sample lists approximately 200,000 clones, 85% to 90% occurring once. Study observations and caveats: Seropositive AZD1222 recipients at baseline numbered only five or six. There were vaccine-associated CD4 TCRs across spike, dominant at 160-218 and 743-854. Sampling captured repertoires only after the peak T cell response.

The origin of this receptor is an adult in good health. The sequenced sample was peripheral blood, obtained on day 0 of MenACWY control vaccination. The chain recombines TRBV2 with TRBJ2-3; D is perhaps TRBD1 (6 bases). CDR3 region: CASISDSAAATQYF. The CDR3 nucleotides read TGTGCCAGCATTTCGGACAGCGCCGCGGCTACGCAGTATTTT.